The clone carrying this T cell receptor (beta chain) was observed many times. Described time point: longitudinal time-point 1 (baseline). TCRdb re-analysed the 5' RACE reads in MiXCR, keeping a single row per CDR3 protein. Altogether tens of thousands of distinct CDR3 sequences are present, roughly an eighth being singletons, with the ten largest covering around 4.3%. This sample is drawn from a study of neurological immune-mediated disorders. This sequence originates from a female donor with HTLV-1-associated myelopathy (HAM/TSP). The sequenced sample was PBMCs.

CDR3 nucleotide sequence: TGTGCCACCAGATCGAGTGCGGGAACCCAGTACTTC. It is translated as CATRSSAGTQYF. V gene TRBV24-1 combines with J gene TRBJ2-4; weak D call: TRBD2 (6 bases). This CDR3 spans 12 amino acids. Per the germline V gene, CDR1 is KGHDR and CDR2 is SFDVKD. V gave up 7 bases and J gave up 13 bases, with 16 bases separating them.